A single sample gave rise to the 23 T cell receptor beta chains below, sequenced in a study of blood T cell repertoires in COVID-19 (dated by TCRdb to 2020 to 2022). Library preparation used the immunoSEQ multiplex PCR assay. The source is immuneACCESS, and TCRdb retained only in-frame sequences with V and J called. Part of the clones is not carried over; for the studies checked, unresolved V genes explain less than half of this, and the remainder is unexplained. The sample data list about 180,000 clones, and about 86% of these were observed just once. The leading ten clones occupy around 8.6% of the sample. Sequencing was carried out using peripheral blood. These receptors came from a man between 50 and 59 years old with active or convalescent COVID-19.

This clone came up once. The V call is TRBV29-1, the J call TRBJ2-2; maybe TRBD1 (6 bases). Trimming stripped 3 bases from V and 1 base from J, with 12 bases between. Germline V gene data show CDR1 as SQVTM and CDR2 as ANQGSEA. The CDR3 consists of 15 residues. The CDR3 nucleotides are TGCAGCGTTGATACCAGGGGACAGAACACCGGGGAGCTGTTTTTT. This encodes CSVDTRGQNTGELFF.

This rearrangement joins TRBV15 to TRBJ1-2; D gene ambiguous. The CDR3 spans 15 residues. Trimming cost V 0 bases and J 2 bases, with 10 bases left between them. The germline CDR1 and CDR2 sequences are LNHNV and YYDKDF (reference sequence). The DNA of the CDR3 is TGTGCCACCAGCAGAGAAGGTGCGGGGAACTATGGCTACACCTTC. Translating gives CATSREGAGNYGYTF.

CDR3 nucleotides: TGTGCCAGTAGTATTCCGGGGAACCACTATGGCTACACCTTC. Translating it yields CASSIPGNHYGYTF. The chain recombines TRBV19 with TRBJ1-2; D unresolved. The V end was cut by 3 bases, the J end by 3 bases, with 11 bases between. CDR3 length: 14 amino acids. Germline lookup yields CDR1 LNHDA and CDR2 SQIVND (reference sequence).

The chain uses TRBV5-1 and TRBJ2-3; possible D gene TRBD1, 5 bases. Germline CDR1 is SGHRS and CDR2 is YFSETQ. The germline V and J ends were trimmed by 4 bases and 2 bases, with 8 bases remaining between them. The CDR3 runs to 13 residues. The CDR3 protein is CASSVGLTDTQYF. In DNA, the CDR3 is TGCGCCAGCAGCGTGGGGCTCACAGATACGCAGTATTTT.

The CDR3 DNA reads TGTGCCAGCAGCAGGACTAGTTGGGATACGCAGTATTTT. Translated, it gives CASSRTSWDTQYF. V is TRBV7-6 and J is TRBJ2-3; TRBD2 agrees at 7 bases. The V and J ends lost 5 bases and 6 bases, in that order; junction bases with no gene match: 5. Germline V gene lookup returns CDR1 SGHVS and CDR2 FNYEAQ. CDR3 size: 13 residues.

The chain carries TRBV10-3 and TRBJ2-5, with 9 bases lining up with TRBD1. Germline V CDR1 and CDR2: ENHRY, SYGVKD. The CDR3 extends over 15 amino acids. The ends lost 3 bases at V and 4 bases at J; junction bases unmatched: 6. This chain's CDR3 is CAISEGTGFGETQYF. CDR3 nucleotide sequence: TGTGCCATCAGTGAAGGGACAGGGTTCGGAGAGACCCAGTACTTC.

The genes are TRBV6-5 and TRBJ2-7; 9 bases map to TRBD1. Trimming removed 6 bases from V and 5 bases from J; junction bases left unmatched: 8. The CDR3 is 14 amino acids. Germline CDR1 reads MNHEY; CDR2 reads SVGAGI. In DNA form, the CDR3 reads TGTGCCAGCAGACCCGGGACAGGGAGCGACGAGCAGTACTTC. This gives the protein CASRPGTGSDEQYF.

CDR3 DNA: TGTGCCAGCAGCCACAGTGGTCAAGGTTCCTACGAGCAGTTCTTC. It translates to CASSHSGQGSYEQFF. The rearrangement uses TRBV11-2 and TRBJ2-1; D is unclear. This CDR3 is built from 15 residues. Germline V lookup: CDR1 SGHAT, CDR2 FQNNGV. V dropped 5 bases and J dropped 10 bases, with 21 bases sitting between them.

The chain recombines TRBV18 with TRBJ1-5, with D possibly TRBD1 on 6 matching bases. V shed 5 bases and J shed 0 bases, with 14 bases lying between them. Germline V gives CDR1 KGHSH, CDR2 LQKENI. The CDR3 runs to 16 residues. The CDR3 nucleotides read TGTGCCAGCTCATCCGGACAGACAGATAGCAATCAGCCCCAGCATTTT. It translates to CASSSGQTDSNQPQHF.

The chain recombines TRBV27 with TRBJ2-5; 7 bases map to TRBD1. The CDR3 sequence is 13 residues long. Germline values: CDR1 MNHEY, CDR2 SMNVEV (reference sequence). Trimming at V came to 1 base and at J to 4 bases, leaving 0 bases not matched to a gene. CDR3 protein: CASSLYRGETQYF. CDR3 DNA sequence: TGTGCCAGCAGTTTATACAGGGGAGAGACCCAGTACTTC.

The chain links TRBV19 to TRBJ2-2; TRBD2 is a possible D gene (6 bases). The V gene lost 5 bases and the J gene lost 7 bases, with 17 bases spanning the gap. Germline assignment: CDR1 LNHDA and CDR2 SQIVND (reference sequence). CDR3 length: 15 amino acids. The CDR3 DNA follows: TGTGCCAGTAGTTCGACCGGGAGTAAGGGCGGGGAGCTGTTTTTT. Translated, it gives CASSSTGSKGGELFF.

The chain is built from TRBV6-2 or TRBV6-3 and TRBJ1-4; 8 nucleotides align to TRBD1. CDR3 length: 15 amino acids. The germline V gene has CDR1 MNHEY and CDR2 SVGEGT. V lost 4 bases to trimming and J lost 10 bases; unmatched junction nucleotides: 11. The CDR3 DNA is TGTGCCAGCAGTTCTGGGACAGGCATTTTTGGAAAACTGTTTTTT. It is translated as CASSSGTGIFGKLFF.

A single count supports this clone. The chain has TRBV6-1 and TRBJ2-7, with 9 nucleotides matching TRBD2. The J segment lost 4 bases and the V segment lost 0 bases, leaving 7 bases of the junction unmatched. The germline V gene has CDR1 MNHNS and CDR2 SASEGT. This CDR3 region has 16 residues. The CDR3 DNA is TGTGCCAGCAGTGAAGCGCTGGCTAGCGGGATGTACGAGCAGTACTTC. It is translated as CASSEALASGMYEQYF.

A few counts support this clone. The chain is built from TRBV2 and TRBJ1-2; D remains ambiguous. Germline CDR1 is SNHLY and CDR2 is FYNNEI. The V gene lost 7 bases and the J gene lost 2 bases, with 14 bases spanning the gap. There are 14 residues in the CDR3. In nucleotides, the CDR3 is TGTGCCAGCACAAAACAGAGCACCAACTATGGCTACACCTTC. This codes for CASTKQSTNYGYTF.

For the CDR3, the DNA is TGTGCCAGCAGCGTTGGGACAGGGGGCGCCCCCTACGAGCAGTACTTC. Protein: CASSVGTGGAPYEQYF. The J gene is TRBJ2-7, the V gene TRBV9, with 12 bases that match TRBD1. Per germline, CDR1 SGDLS and CDR2 YYNGEE. J was trimmed by 2 bases and V by 2 bases; bases with no gene match: 5. The CDR3 length is 16 residues.

This chain uses TRBV11-2 with TRBJ2-1, with D tentatively TRBD2 (6 bases). V lost 5 bases and J 3 bases, leaving 11 bases between the germline ends. The length of the CDR3 is 14 residues. Germline V gene lookup returns CDR1 SGHAT and CDR2 FQNNGV. The DNA of the CDR3 is TGTGCCAGCAGCCTCGGGGGAATCTACAATGAGCAGTTCTTC. This gives the protein CASSLGGIYNEQFF.

This sequence joins TRBV25-1 and TRBJ2-7; 7 nucleotides line up with TRBD1. Germline CDR1 MGHDK, CDR2 SYGVNS. The CDR3 runs to 15 residues. V was clipped by 0 bases and J by 2 bases; unmatched bases: 4. The CDR3: CASSEYGRGTYEQYF. The CDR3 coding sequence is TGTGCCAGCAGTGAATACGGCAGGGGGACCTACGAGCAGTACTTC.

The chain has TRBV6-5 and TRBJ1-2, with 8 bases matching TRBD1. This CDR3 contains 14 residues. Germline CDR1 reads MNHEY; CDR2 reads SVGAGI. After removal of 8 bases from V and 7 bases from J, the junction contained 12 bases not matched to a gene. This CDR3 reads CASGATGVDGGYTF. In nucleotides, the CDR3 is TGTGCCAGCGGCGCGACAGGGGTTGATGGTGGCTACACCTTC.

This rearrangement joins TRBV3-1 (or the pseudogene TRBV3-2) to TRBJ2-3; 16 nucleotides agree with TRBD2. The CDR3 is 20 residues long. In germline, CDR1 is LGHDT, CDR2 YNNKEL (reference sequence). J gave up 5 bases and V 1 base, and 12 bases lay outside the gene matches. CDR3 coding DNA: TGTGCCAGCAGCCAAGTATACGGAGGGACTAGCGGGGGGGCGGGAGATACGCAGTATTTT. It yields the protein CASSQVYGGTSGGAGDTQYF.

The rearrangement links TRBV6-5 to TRBJ2-5; unclear D gene. Between the trimmed V and J ends, which lost 10 bases and 2 bases, there was a span of 14 bases. CDR1 and CDR2 (germline): MNHEY, SVGAGI. This CDR3 is 13 amino acids long. The CDR3 nucleotides are TGTGCCACCCAGTTAACACAGCAAGAGACCCAGTACTTC. Protein sequence: CATQLTQQETQYF.

This clone is a singleton in its sample. The DNA of the CDR3 is TGCGCCAGCAGCCAAGATGGTGGGACAGGGAGCTACACCTTC. Protein sequence: CASSQDGGTGSYTF. The rearrangement joins TRBV4-1 to TRBJ1-2; 9 positions match TRBD1. The CDR3 has 14 residues. The V and J ends lost 0 bases and 9 bases, in that order; junction bases with no gene match: 5. Germline CDR1 MGHRA, CDR2 YSYEKL.

In nucleotides, the CDR3 is TGCGCCAGCAGCCAAGGGGTGGGAGAAGGTACCGGGGAGCTGTTTTTT. Translation gives CASSQGVGEGTGELFF. The gene calls are TRBV4-1 and TRBJ2-2; TRBD2 might be the D (5 bases). This CDR3 is built from 16 residues. The germline CDR1 and CDR2 sequences are MGHRA and YSYEKL. Between the trimmed V and J ends, which lost 1 base and 5 bases, there was a span of 14 bases.

The gene calls are TRBV29-1 and TRBJ2-7, with D maybe TRBD2 (6 bases). The CDR3 runs to 12 residues. The V gene lost 2 bases and the J gene lost 7 bases, with 12 bases spanning the gap. CDR1 is SQVTM and CDR2 is ANQGSEA in the germline V gene. For the CDR3, the DNA is TGCAGCGTTGAATTGGGGGGAGTGGAGCAGTACTTC. The encoded protein is CSVELGGVEQYF.